The 18 T cell receptor beta chains presented below share a single source sample, sequenced in a study of shared clonotypes between healthy human individuals. Clones were sequenced by immunoSEQ multiplex PCR, and TCRdb holds only the in-frame ones, with some missing. The sample lists 450,000 to 500,000 clones; 70% to 85% were seen once. The sample taken for sequencing was PBMCs. These receptors all stem from a woman between 40 and 55 years old in good health. Some clones in this sample may be carry-over from other donors' samples.

The table lists this clone with a few counts. The chain uses TRBV7-9 and TRBJ1-5, with D possibly TRBD1 on 5 matching bases. The V end lost 0 bases, the J end lost 7 bases, and 7 bases lay between the germline ends. CDR1 and CDR2 from the germline V gene are SEHNR and FQNEAQ (reference sequence). The CDR3 length is 13 residues. The chain's CDR3 is CASSLAGDQPQHF. CDR3 coding DNA: TGTGCCAGCAGCTTAGCGGGGGACCAGCCCCAGCATTTT. Variable domain in full (rest from reference TRBV7-9 and TRBJ1-5): DTGVSQNPRHKITKRGQNVTFRCDPISEHNRLYWYRQTLGQGPEFLTYFQNEAQLEKSRLLSDRFSAERPKGSFSTLEIQRTEQGDSAMYLCASSLAGDQPQHFGDGTRLSIL.

This clone was counted between two and nine times. The J gene is TRBJ2-7, the V gene TRBV28; TRBD2 agrees at 9 bases. Trimming took 8 bases from V and 4 from J; bases not matched to a gene: 9. The CDR3 runs 14 residues. CDR1 and CDR2 from the germline V gene are MDHEN and SYDVKM. The CDR3 DNA sequence: TGTGCCAGCCTGCCCGGGACTAGCAATTACGAGCAGTACTTC. Protein: CASLPGTSNYEQYF.

The chain couples TRBV15 to TRBJ2-5, with D possibly matching TRBD1 (6 bases). Germline CDR1 is LNHNV and CDR2 is YYDKDF (reference sequence). Trimming stripped 0 bases from V and 3 bases from J, with 11 bases between. This CDR3 spans 15 amino acids. The CDR3 here is CATSRDLTGKETQYF. The CDR3 coding sequence is TGTGCCACCAGCAGAGATTTGACAGGAAAAGAGACCCAGTACTTC. The full variable domain, in which reference TRBV15 and TRBJ2-5 provide the parts outside the CDR3, is DAMVIQNPRYQVTQFGKPVTLSCSQTLNHNVMYWYQQKSSQAPKLLFHYYDKDFNNEADTPDNFQSRRPNTSFCFLDIRSPGLGDTAMYLCATSRDLTGKETQYFGPGTRLLVL.

CDR3 residues: CASRGNTGELFF. The DNA for the CDR3 is TGTGCCAGTAGGGGGAACACCGGGGAGCTGTTTTTT. This rearrangement joins TRBV19 to TRBJ2-2; D remains ambiguous. Deletions cut 6 bases from V and 1 base from J, with 3 bases between. Germline V gene lookup returns CDR1 LNHDA and CDR2 SQIVND (reference sequence). The CDR3 has 12 amino acids.

The J gene is TRBJ1-4, the V gene TRBV2; D may be TRBD1 (6 bases). V lost 8 bases and J 6 bases, leaving 16 bases between the germline ends. The CDR3 is 14 residues long. CDR1 is SNHLY, CDR2 FYNNEI, per germline. The CDR3 region is CASRGGLIDEKLFF. CDR3 nucleotide sequence: TGTGCCAGCCGAGGGGGGCTTATTGATGAAAAACTGTTTTTT.

This clone was counted once. The chain couples TRBV2 to TRBJ2-7; D gene ambiguous. The CDR3 spans 12 residues. The germline V gene has CDR1 SNHLY and CDR2 FYNNEI. V shed 7 bases and J shed 3 bases, with 10 bases lying between them. The CDR3 coding sequence is TGTGCCAGCAATCAAGGGATCTACGAGCAGTACTTC. Encoded protein: CASNQGIYEQYF.

The V gene is TRBV28, the J gene TRBJ2-3; 7 bases agree with TRBD2. The CDR3 consists of 15 residues. The V gene end was trimmed by 6 bases and the J gene end by 1 base; junction bases not matched to a gene: 7. Germline V gene lookup returns CDR1 MDHEN and CDR2 SYDVKM. CDR3 sequence: CASRPLAGGTDTQYF. The CDR3 coding sequence is TGTGCCAGCAGGCCCTTGGCGGGGGGCACAGATACGCAGTATTTT.

The V and J genes are TRBV7-2 and TRBJ2-3, with D unresolved. Germline CDR1 is SGHTA and CDR2 is FQGNSA. The V end was cut by 4 bases, the J end by 2 bases, with 13 bases between. The CDR3 has 15 amino acids. As DNA, the CDR3 is TGTGCCAGCAGCTCAAACCGGATATACACAGATACGCAGTATTTT. Amino acid sequence: CASSSNRIYTDTQYF.

The chain has TRBV7-6 and TRBJ2-5, with 7 bases identical to TRBD1. Per germline, CDR1 SGHVS and CDR2 FNYEAQ. With 5 bases clipped from V and 5 bases from J, the junction kept 11 bases outside the gene matches. This CDR3 has 15 amino acids. CDR3 nucleotides: TGTGCCAGCAGCACCCGGCAGGGGGAGTTGGAGACCCAGTACTTC. It yields the protein CASSTRQGELETQYF.

V usage is TRBV28 and J usage is TRBJ1-1; 8 bases map to TRBD1. The CDR3 is 16 amino acids. Germline CDR1 MDHEN, CDR2 SYDVKM. With 5 bases clipped from V and 2 bases from J, the junction kept 10 bases outside the gene matches. CDR3 residues: CASSTSLTGENTEAFF. In DNA form, the CDR3 reads TGTGCCAGCAGTACCTCACTGACAGGGGAAAACACTGAAGCTTTCTTT.

V and J are TRBV5-1 and TRBJ2-3; the match to TRBD2 covers 7 bases. CDR3 size: 15 residues. Germline trimming cut 2 bases from V and 0 bases from J; bases unmatched to any gene: 3. CDR1 is SGHRS and CDR2 is YFSETQ in the germline V gene. The CDR3 nucleotides are TGCGCCAGCAGCTTAAGCGGGACTAGCACAGATACGCAGTATTTT. Its protein is CASSLSGTSTDTQYF.

The chain joins TRBV28 to TRBJ2-1, with 7 bases that match TRBD2. The CDR3 is made up of 15 amino acids. The ends lost 2 bases at V and 8 bases at J; junction bases unmatched: 9. Germline V gene data show CDR1 as MDHEN and CDR2 as SYDVKM. CDR3 in DNA: TGTGCCAGCAGTTTAGGAGGGAGGGCCCGGCATGAGCAGTTCTTC. This sequence encodes CASSLGGRARHEQFF. The whole variable domain, remainder taken from reference TRBV28 and TRBJ2-1, is DVKVTQSSRYLVKRTGEKVFLECVQDMDHENMFWYRQDPGLGLRLIYFSYDVKMKEKGDIPEGYSVSREKKERFSLILESASTNQTSMYLCASSLGGRARHEQFFGPGTRLTVL.

In DNA, the CDR3 is TGTGCCAGTCGTCACCTAAGAGGACCTAATGAAAAACTGTTTTTT. Its translation: CASRHLRGPNEKLFF. The V gene is TRBV18, the J gene TRBJ1-4; D gene uncertain. CDR3 size: 15 residues. V lost 9 bases, J lost 3 bases, and 17 bases lay in between. The germline V gene encodes CDR1 KGHSH and CDR2 LQKENI.

The genes are TRBV28 and TRBJ1-3; D is undetermined. CDR1 is MDHEN and CDR2 is SYDVKM in the germline V gene. This CDR3 spans 12 amino acids. Trimming shortened V by 9 bases and J by 0 bases, and 6 bases separated the two germline ends. The CDR3 nucleotides read TGTGCCAGTTACAGCTCTGGAAACACCATATATTTT. Its protein is CASYSSGNTIYF.

The CDR3 coding sequence is TGTGCCACCAGCAGAGAGGGACTCAGGCGCAATGAGCAGTTCTTC. This sequence encodes CATSREGLRRNEQFF. This chain links TRBV15 with TRBJ2-1; D perhaps matches TRBD2 (6 bases). The CDR3 contains 15 residues. In germline, CDR1 is LNHNV, CDR2 YYDKDF (reference sequence). V was cut by 0 bases and J by 6 bases, with 12 bases left in between. Variable domain in full (rest from reference TRBV15 and TRBJ2-1): DAMVIQNPRYQVTQFGKPVTLSCSQTLNHNVMYWYQQKSSQAPKLLFHYYDKDFNNEADTPDNFQSRRPNTSFCFLDIRSPGLGDTAMYLCATSREGLRRNEQFFGPGTRLTVL.

The rearrangement links TRBV19 to TRBJ1-2; D gene unclear. Trimming cost V 3 bases and J 4 bases, with 9 bases left between them. This CDR3 is 13 amino acids long. Germline lookup yields CDR1 LNHDA and CDR2 SQIVND (reference sequence). The chain's CDR3 is CASSIGVGYGYTF. CDR3 in DNA: TGTGCCAGTAGTATCGGAGTGGGCTATGGCTACACCTTC.

The rearrangement links TRBV5-1 to TRBJ2-5; D possibly uses TRBD1 or TRBD2 (6 bases each). The closer fit of TRBJ2-7 to the DNA end suggests the J call may be wrong. Germline V lookup: CDR1 SGHRS, CDR2 YFSETQ. CDR3 length: 15 residues. CDR3 protein: CASSSRGGVSYEQYF. DNA for the CDR3: TGCGCCAGCAGCTCCAGGGGAGGTGTTAGCTACGAGCAGTACTTC.

The sample holds a few counts of this clone. Different DNA sequences within this sample yield the same CDR3. The chain has TRBV30 and TRBJ1-5, with 7 bases that match TRBD1. Unmatched junction bases numbered 0, after V lost 0 bases and J lost 4 bases. The CDR3 loop spans 13 amino acids. From germline, CDR1 is GTSNPN and CDR2 SVGIG (reference sequence). The CDR3 spells CAWSVRGNQPQHF. CDR3 nucleotide sequence: TGTGCCTGGAGTGTCAGGGGGAATCAGCCCCAGCATTTT.